This T cell receptor (beta chain) emerged from a study of Ad26.COV2.S vaccination and SARS-CoV-2 variants. Findings and limits, study-wide: Recipients of vaccine and of placebo showed similar breadth of their non-spike TCR repertoires. After vaccination, substantial breadth of spike-specific CD8+ and CD4+ responses was reported. The analyses of TCR breadth and depth may have understated the size of total T cell responses.

Concerning this clone: What it binds is not known.

V shed 7 bases, J shed 4 bases, and the junction held 11 bases outside the gene matches. CDR1 is MDHEN and CDR2 is SYDVKM in the germline V gene. CDR3 length equals 15 residues. The sample's treatment: approximately 18 received Ad26.COV2.S at low or high dose, single or two shots; 5 received placebo; per-sample allocation not given. The study sampled participants on day 63 after the first vaccine or placebo injection. TCRdb's copy holds only in-frame clones and misses some; the assay was immunoSEQ multiplex PCR. The table records about 440,000 clones, roughly 91% of them present only once. Source: peripheral blood, taken in a trial of Ad26.COV2.S vaccine versus placebo. This clonotype originated in a person aged 18-65 years who received the Ad26.COV2.S COVID-19 vaccine or a placebo. The gene calls are TRBV28 and TRBJ1-2; 8 bases line up with TRBD1. The CDR3 loop reads CASTPPGQAVYGYTF. The CDR3 DNA reads TGTGCCAGCACCCCGCCGGGACAGGCGGTCTATGGCTACACCTTC.